This T cell receptor beta chain was sequenced during a study of blood T cell repertoires in COVID-19. Background on the study: Sample material is recorded as cDNA or gDNA derived from T cells, B-cell-depleted T cells, or PBMCs.

This clone came up once. The table came from immunoSEQ multiplex PCR; TCRdb's copy has only in-frame clones and leaves some out. The sample holds about 150,000 clones, 60% to 85% seen once. This CDR3 region has 14 residues. CDR1 is SEHNR and CDR2 is FQNEAQ in the germline V gene (reference sequence). Germline trimming cut 5 bases from V and 5 bases from J; bases unmatched to any gene: 6. The TCR originated in a man aged 45-60 years with active or convalescent COVID-19. The rearrangement joins TRBV7-9 to TRBJ1-2, with 9 bases fitting TRBD1. Sequenced material: peripheral blood. The CDR3 loop reads CASSAQDRGYGYTF. The CDR3 coding sequence is TGTGCCAGCAGCGCCCAGGACAGGGGATATGGCTACACCTTC.